These T cell receptor beta chains were read from a single sample in a study of T cells in tuberculosis. Clones were sequenced by immunoSEQ multiplex PCR, and TCRdb holds only the in-frame ones, with some missing. The sample records about 49,000 clones, 90% to 95% being singletons. The sample consisted of PBMCs, taken at tuberculosis diagnosis. These receptors were taken from an adult with tuberculosis. Both conserved end residues are part of each CDR3.

v_call: TRBV19; j_call: TRBJ1-2; cdr3_aa: CASRGLVPYRYGYTF
v_call: TRBV4-2; j_call: TRBJ1-3; cdr3_aa: CASSQGPSGGGNTIYF
v_call: TRBV10-3; j_call: TRBJ2-3; cdr3_aa: CAISEWATQYF
v_call: TRBV18; j_call: TRBJ2-3; cdr3_aa: CASSPGQGASDTQYF
v_call: TRBV28; j_call: TRBJ1-5; cdr3_aa: CASSGGNQPQHF
v_call: TRBV25-1; j_call: TRBJ2-7; cdr3_aa: CASSDGTVPYYEQYF
v_call: TRBV5-1; j_call: TRBJ2-7; cdr3_aa: CASSSEEVYEQYF
v_call: TRBV11-3; j_call: TRBJ2-7; cdr3_aa: CASSLDSGSSYEQYF
v_call: TRBV28; j_call: TRBJ2-1; cdr3_aa: CASSSLAGANNEQFF
v_call: TRBV5-4; j_call: TRBJ1-2; cdr3_aa: CASSLATVGYGYTF
v_call: TRBV2; j_call: TRBJ2-4; cdr3_aa: CASQGAGGSKNIQYF
v_call: TRBV4-3; j_call: TRBJ2-1; cdr3_aa: CASSQDTAGPNRGEQFF
v_call: TRBV7-9; j_call: TRBJ2-5; cdr3_aa: CASSPGQYQETQYF
v_call: TRBV9; j_call: TRBJ1-1; cdr3_aa: CASTRGQNTEAFF
v_call: TRBV30; j_call: TRBJ1-1; cdr3_aa: CAWARQEAFF
v_call: TRBV5-1; j_call: TRBJ2-3; cdr3_aa: CASSFGTGARGTQYF
v_call: TRBV4-2; j_call: TRBJ1-2; cdr3_aa: CASSQGQEDNYGYTF
v_call: TRBV18; j_call: TRBJ2-7; cdr3_aa: CASSPGEGRGSEQYF
v_call: TRBV6-6; j_call: TRBJ1-1; cdr3_aa: CASSYLGQVGTEAFF
v_call: TRBV19; j_call: TRBJ1-1; cdr3_aa: CASSITGTRNTEAFF
v_call: TRBV19; j_call: TRBJ2-3; cdr3_aa: CASSPRDSYTDTQYF
v_call: TRBV15; j_call: TRBJ2-7; cdr3_aa: CATSWGPQTYEQYF
v_call: TRBV29-1; j_call: TRBJ1-2; cdr3_aa: CSVESASRGANYGYTF
v_call: TRBV6-8; j_call: TRBJ1-1; cdr3_aa: CASSPVRAFF
v_call: TRBV11-1; j_call: TRBJ1-1; cdr3_aa: CASSPMGTVPEAFF
v_call: TRBV9; j_call: TRBJ2-1; cdr3_aa: CASSVASQGRYNEQFF
v_call: TRBV7-8; j_call: TRBJ2-6; cdr3_aa: CASSLAFGGAGANVLTF
v_call: TRBV11-2; j_call: TRBJ2-5; cdr3_aa: CASSLEDRGPETQYF
v_call: TRBV10-1; j_call: TRBJ2-1; cdr3_aa: CASSDPAGGRGNEQFF
v_call: TRBV11-1; j_call: TRBJ1-2; cdr3_aa: CASSWDSYYGYTF
v_call: TRBV5-1; j_call: TRBJ1-1; cdr3_aa: CASSSAGASTEAFF
v_call: TRBV18; j_call: TRBJ2-3; cdr3_aa: CASSPLYRGAYTDTQYF
v_call: TRBV7-9; j_call: TRBJ2-1; cdr3_aa: CASSLSPAGGNEQFF
v_call: TRBV5-1; j_call: TRBJ2-1; cdr3_aa: CASSLYAGLAGYNEQFF
v_call: TRBV7-2; j_call: TRBJ2-7; cdr3_aa: CASSWGGGSYEQYF
v_call: TRBV4-1; j_call: TRBJ2-7; cdr3_aa: CASSHAPGVSDSYEQYF
v_call: TRBV11-3; j_call: TRBJ2-1; cdr3_aa: CASSLGDRGRLDEQFF
v_call: TRBV5-6; j_call: TRBJ2-4; cdr3_aa: CASSLIGTGGDIQYF
v_call: TRBV30; j_call: TRBJ1-4; cdr3_aa: CALGTGEREKLFF
v_call: TRBV14; j_call: TRBJ2-1; cdr3_aa: CASSQGQGANEQFF
v_call: TRBV27; j_call: TRBJ2-3; cdr3_aa: CASSPDRQGSTDTQYF
v_call: TRBV4-3; j_call: TRBJ2-1; cdr3_aa: CASSQGLAANNEQFF
v_call: TRBV6-1; j_call: TRBJ2-3; cdr3_aa: CASSEALLQGASTDTQYF
v_call: TRBV15; j_call: TRBJ1-5; cdr3_aa: CATSRGQGNQPQHF
v_call: TRBV7-2; j_call: TRBJ1-2; cdr3_aa: CASSLGGDRAYTF
v_call: TRBV6-5; j_call: TRBJ2-7; cdr3_aa: CASSYSNGGDEQYF
v_call: TRBV4-1; j_call: TRBJ1-5; cdr3_aa: CASSQLTGNEAQHF
v_call: TRBV11-2; j_call: TRBJ2-5; cdr3_aa: CASSPNRGGETQYF
v_call: TRBV6-6; j_call: TRBJ1-2; cdr3_aa: CASSLQGSNYGYTF
v_call: TRBV6-5; j_call: TRBJ1-6; cdr3_aa: CASSYSRQGNSPLHF
v_call: TRBV18; j_call: TRBJ2-7; cdr3_aa: CASSPPQGGYEQYF
v_call: TRBV29-1; j_call: TRBJ2-5; cdr3_aa: CSVAGRAKETQYF
v_call: TRBV28; j_call: TRBJ2-1; cdr3_aa: CASRGSGRAVSYNEQFF
v_call: TRBV6-6; j_call: TRBJ2-1; cdr3_aa: CASSHRDEQFF
v_call: TRBV5-5; j_call: TRBJ2-1; cdr3_aa: CASSLGPSNEQFF
v_call: TRBV5-1; j_call: TRBJ2-3; cdr3_aa: CASSGGLAGVPGTDTQYF
v_call: TRBV2; j_call: TRBJ2-3; cdr3_aa: CASSESGGPLYTQYF
v_call: TRBV5-1; j_call: TRBJ2-7; cdr3_aa: CASSRDRGVGEQYF
v_call: TRBV5-6; j_call: TRBJ2-7; cdr3_aa: CASSFRSGRAYEQYF
v_call: TRBV14; j_call: TRBJ1-2; cdr3_aa: CASSQGLQAYGYTF